This T cell receptor beta chain was recorded in a study of T cells after posttransplantation cyclophosphamide. Study-wide findings and caveats: Donor-recipient repertoire similarity was low at 1-2 months, rising over year one.

Methotrexate plus calcineurin inhibitor accompanied controls' myeloablative marrow transplants; sampling was 1 year later. This clone was picked up one time. The target antigen is unknown. The assay was immunoSEQ multiplex PCR, and TCRdb's table has in-frame clones only and misses some. The sample contains some 16,000 clones, around 82% of which appear only once. The sequencing used PBMCs, collected roughly 350 days after allogeneic stem cell transplant with calcineurin inhibitor and methotrexate. This receptor was obtained from a male patient aged 18-30 years who received an allogeneic stem cell transplant from a related donor, was CMV-positive, and had no GVHD. The graft donor may have given rise to some T cells.

CDR3 DNA: TGCGCCAGCAGCTTGACAGACAACTATGGCTACACCTTC. Translating gives CASSLTDNYGYTF. The gene calls are TRBV5-1 and TRBJ1-2; no firm D call. The CDR3 sequence is 13 residues long. CDR1 and CDR2 (germline): SGHRS, YFSETQ. Trimming removed 1 base from V and 2 bases from J, with 6 bases in between. The complete variable domain, with remaining parts taken from reference TRBV5-1 and TRBJ1-2, reads KAGVTQTPRYLIKTRGQQVTLSCSPISGHRSVSWYQQTPGQGLQFLFEYFSETQRNKGNFPGRFSGRQFSNSRSEMNVSTLELGDSALYLCASSLTDNYGYTFGSGTRLTVV.